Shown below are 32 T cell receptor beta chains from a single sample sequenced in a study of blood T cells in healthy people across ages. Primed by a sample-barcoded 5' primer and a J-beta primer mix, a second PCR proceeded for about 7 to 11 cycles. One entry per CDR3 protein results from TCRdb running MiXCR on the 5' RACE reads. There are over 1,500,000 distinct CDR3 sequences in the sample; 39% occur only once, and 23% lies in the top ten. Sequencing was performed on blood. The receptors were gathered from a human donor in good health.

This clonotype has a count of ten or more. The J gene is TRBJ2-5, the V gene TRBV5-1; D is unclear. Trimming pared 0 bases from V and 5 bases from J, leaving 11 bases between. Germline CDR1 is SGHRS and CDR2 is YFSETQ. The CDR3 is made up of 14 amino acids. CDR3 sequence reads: CASSLAGQKETQYF. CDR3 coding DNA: TGCGCCAGCAGCTTGGCCGGGCAGAAGGAGACCCAGTACTTC.

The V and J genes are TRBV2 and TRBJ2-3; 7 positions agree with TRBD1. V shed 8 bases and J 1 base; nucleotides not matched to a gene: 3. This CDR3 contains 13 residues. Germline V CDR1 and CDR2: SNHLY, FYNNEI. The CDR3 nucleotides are TGTGCCAGCGGGGGACAGCGCACAGATACGCAGTATTTT. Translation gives CASGGQRTDTQYF.

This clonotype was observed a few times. DNA of the CDR3: TGCAGCGCTGCCCCTTCGGCAGATACGCAGTATTTT. This gives the protein CSAAPSADTQYF. The chain links TRBV29-1 to TRBJ2-3; D gene uncertain. The CDR3 has 12 residues. Per germline, CDR1 SQVTM and CDR2 ANQGSEA. The V gene lost 7 bases and the J gene lost 4 bases, with 12 bases spanning the gap.

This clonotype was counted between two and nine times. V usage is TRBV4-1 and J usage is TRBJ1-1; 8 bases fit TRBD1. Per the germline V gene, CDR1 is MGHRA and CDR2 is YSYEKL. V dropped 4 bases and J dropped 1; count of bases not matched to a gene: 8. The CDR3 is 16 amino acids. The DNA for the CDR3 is TGCGCCAGCAGCCCCGGACAGGGTGGACCGAACACTGAAGCTTTCTTT. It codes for CASSPGQGGPNTEAFF.

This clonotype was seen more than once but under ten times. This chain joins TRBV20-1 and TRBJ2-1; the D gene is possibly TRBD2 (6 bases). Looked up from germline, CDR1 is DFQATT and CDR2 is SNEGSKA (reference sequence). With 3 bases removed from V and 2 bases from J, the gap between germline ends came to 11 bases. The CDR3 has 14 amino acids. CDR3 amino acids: CSASVQRAYNEQFF. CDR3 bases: TGCAGTGCTAGCGTACAGCGGGCCTACAATGAGCAGTTCTTC.

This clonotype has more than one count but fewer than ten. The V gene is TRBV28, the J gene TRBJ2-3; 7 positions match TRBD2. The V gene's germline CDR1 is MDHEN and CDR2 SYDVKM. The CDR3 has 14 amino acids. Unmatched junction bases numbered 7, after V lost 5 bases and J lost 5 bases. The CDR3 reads CASSRTRGVDTQYF. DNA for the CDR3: TGTGCCAGCAGTCGGACTAGAGGGGTAGATACGCAGTATTTT.

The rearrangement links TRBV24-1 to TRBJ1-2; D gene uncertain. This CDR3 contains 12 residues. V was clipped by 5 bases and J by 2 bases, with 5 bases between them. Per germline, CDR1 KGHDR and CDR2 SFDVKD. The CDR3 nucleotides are TGTGCCACCAGTGTGCCGAACTATGGCTACACCTTC. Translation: CATSVPNYGYTF.

The CDR3 protein is CSGGQVPEKLFF. CDR3 DNA: TGCAGCGGAGGACAGGTTCCAGAAAAACTGTTTTTT. The chain combines TRBV29-1 with TRBJ1-4, with 7 bases that match TRBD1. CDR3 size: 12 residues. V lost 7 bases and J lost 8; bases outside the gene matches: 7. CDR1 is SQVTM and CDR2 is ANQGSEA in the germline V gene.

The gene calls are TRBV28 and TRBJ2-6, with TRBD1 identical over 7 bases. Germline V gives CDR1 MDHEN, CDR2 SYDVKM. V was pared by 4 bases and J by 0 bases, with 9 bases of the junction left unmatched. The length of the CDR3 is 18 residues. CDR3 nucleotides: TGTGCCAGCAGTTCCCTCGGACAGGATCCCTCTGGGGCCAACGTCCTGACTTTC. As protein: CASSSLGQDPSGANVLTF. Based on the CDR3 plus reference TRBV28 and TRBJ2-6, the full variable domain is DVKVTQSSRYLVKRTGEKVFLECVQDMDHENMFWYRQDPGLGLRLIYFSYDVKMKEKGDIPEGYSVSREKKERFSLILESASTNQTSMYLCASSSLGQDPSGANVLTFGAGSRLTVL.

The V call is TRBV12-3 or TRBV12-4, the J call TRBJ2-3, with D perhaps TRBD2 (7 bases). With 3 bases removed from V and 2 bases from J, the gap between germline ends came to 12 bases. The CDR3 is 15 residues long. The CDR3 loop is CASSFSRGLTDTQYF. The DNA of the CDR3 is TGTGCCAGCAGTTTCTCGCGGGGGCTCACAGATACGCAGTATTTT.

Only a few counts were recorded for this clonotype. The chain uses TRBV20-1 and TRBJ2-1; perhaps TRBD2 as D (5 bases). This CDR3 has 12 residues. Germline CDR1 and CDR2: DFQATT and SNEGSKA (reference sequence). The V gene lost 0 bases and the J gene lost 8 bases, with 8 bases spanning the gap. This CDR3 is CSARELRDEQFF. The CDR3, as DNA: TGCAGTGCTAGAGAGCTGCGGGATGAGCAGTTCTTC.

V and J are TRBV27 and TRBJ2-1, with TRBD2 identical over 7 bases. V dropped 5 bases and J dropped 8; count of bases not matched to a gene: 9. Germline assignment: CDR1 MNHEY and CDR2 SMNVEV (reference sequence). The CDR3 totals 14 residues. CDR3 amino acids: CASSPNFSGYEQFF. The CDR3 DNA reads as TGTGCCAGCAGTCCCAATTTTAGCGGGTATGAGCAGTTCTTC.

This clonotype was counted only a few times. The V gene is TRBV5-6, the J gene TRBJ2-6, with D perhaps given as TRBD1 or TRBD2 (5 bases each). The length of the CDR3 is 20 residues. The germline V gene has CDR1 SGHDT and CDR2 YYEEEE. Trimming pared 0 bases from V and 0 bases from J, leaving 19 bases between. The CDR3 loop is CASSLVGPGRTYSGANVLTF. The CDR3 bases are TGTGCCAGCAGCTTGGTTGGTCCGGGACGTACGTACTCTGGGGCCAACGTCCTGACTTTC.

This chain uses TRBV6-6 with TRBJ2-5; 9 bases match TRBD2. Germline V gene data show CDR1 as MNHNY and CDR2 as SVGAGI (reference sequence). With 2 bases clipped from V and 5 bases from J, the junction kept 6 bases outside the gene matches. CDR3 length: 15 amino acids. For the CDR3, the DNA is TGTGCCAGCAGTTACATGGCGGGGGGGCGGGAGACCCAGTACTTC. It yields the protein CASSYMAGGRETQYF.

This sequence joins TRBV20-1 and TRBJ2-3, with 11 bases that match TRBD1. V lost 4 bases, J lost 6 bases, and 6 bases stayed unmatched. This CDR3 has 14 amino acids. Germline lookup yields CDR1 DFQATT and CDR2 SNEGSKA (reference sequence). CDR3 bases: TGCAGTGCTAAAAAGGACAGGGGGCCCGATACGCAGTATTTT. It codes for CSAKKDRGPDTQYF.

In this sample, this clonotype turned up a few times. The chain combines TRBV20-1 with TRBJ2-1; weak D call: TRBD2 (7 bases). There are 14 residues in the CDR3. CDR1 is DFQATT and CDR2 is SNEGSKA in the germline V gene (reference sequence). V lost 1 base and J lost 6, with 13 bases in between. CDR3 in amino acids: CSARVRGALNEQFF. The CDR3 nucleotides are TGCAGTGCTAGAGTCCGGGGGGCCCTCAATGAGCAGTTCTTC.

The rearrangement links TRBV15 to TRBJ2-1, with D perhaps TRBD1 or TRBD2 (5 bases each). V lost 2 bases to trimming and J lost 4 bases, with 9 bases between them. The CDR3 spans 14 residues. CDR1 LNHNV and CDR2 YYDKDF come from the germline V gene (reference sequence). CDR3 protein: CATSRWGSYNEQFF. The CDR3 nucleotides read TGTGCCACCAGCAGATGGGGGTCTTACAATGAGCAGTTCTTC.

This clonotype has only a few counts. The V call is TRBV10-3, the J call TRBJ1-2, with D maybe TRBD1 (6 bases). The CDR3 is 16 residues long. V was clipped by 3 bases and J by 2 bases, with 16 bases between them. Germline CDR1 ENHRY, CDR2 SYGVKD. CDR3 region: CAISEGDIGSNYGYTF. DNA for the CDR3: TGTGCCATCAGTGAAGGGGACATCGGTTCCAACTATGGCTACACCTTC.

The CDR3 sequence is CASSGGGTGLYEQYF. Written as DNA, the CDR3 is TGCGCCAGCAGTGGCGGGGGGACAGGGCTATACGAGCAGTACTTC. The chain carries TRBV10-2 and TRBJ2-7, with D tentatively TRBD1 (9 bases). CDR3 length equals 15 residues. Germline V lookup: CDR1 WSHSY, CDR2 SAAADI. Trimming removed 4 bases at V and 4 bases at J, with 17 bases between.

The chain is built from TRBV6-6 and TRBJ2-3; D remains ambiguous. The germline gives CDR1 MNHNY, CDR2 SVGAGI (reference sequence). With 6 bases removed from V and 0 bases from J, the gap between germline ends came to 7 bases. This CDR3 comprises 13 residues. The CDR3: CASSIVSTDTQYF. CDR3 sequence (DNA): TGTGCCAGCAGCATCGTGAGCACAGATACGCAGTATTTT.

The CDR3 bases are TGTGCCAGCAGCTCCGGACAGAAATACTACGAGCAGTACTTC. It is translated as CASSSGQKYYEQYF. This chain links TRBV7-9 with TRBJ2-7; possible D gene TRBD1, 6 bases. There are 14 residues in the CDR3. Germline V CDR1 and CDR2: SEHNR, FQNEAQ (reference sequence). The ends were cut back, 4 bases at V and 3 bases at J, with 13 bases in the middle.

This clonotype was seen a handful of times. The CDR3 DNA sequence: TGTGCCAGCAGTTTACGACTATCGCAAGGAGAGACCCAGTACTTC. Translation: CASSLRLSQGETQYF. The chain carries TRBV28 and TRBJ2-5, with D perhaps TRBD2 (5 bases). V shed 2 bases and J shed 4 bases, with 14 bases lying between them. The CDR3 length is 15 residues. CDR1 and CDR2 (germline): MDHEN, SYDVKM.

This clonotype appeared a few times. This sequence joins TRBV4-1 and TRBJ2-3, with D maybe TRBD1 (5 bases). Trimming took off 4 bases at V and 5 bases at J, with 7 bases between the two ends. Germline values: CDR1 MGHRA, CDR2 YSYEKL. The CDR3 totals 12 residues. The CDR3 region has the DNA TGCGCCAGCAGCCGGACAATAGATACGCAGTATTTT. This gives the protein CASSRTIDTQYF.

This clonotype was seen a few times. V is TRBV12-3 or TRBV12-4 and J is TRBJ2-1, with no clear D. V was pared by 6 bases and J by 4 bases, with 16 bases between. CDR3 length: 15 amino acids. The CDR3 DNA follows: TGTGCCAGCAGCCAAGAAAATGGGGTATACAATGAGCAGTTCTTC. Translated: CASSQENGVYNEQFF.

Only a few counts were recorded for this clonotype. In DNA, the CDR3 is TGCGCCAGCAGCTTGACTCCGGGACTAGCTTACTACGAGCAGTACTTC. It encodes CASSLTPGLAYYEQYF. J is TRBJ2-4 and V is TRBV5-1, with 9 positions matching TRBD2. The DNA matches TRBJ2-7 better at its end, which makes the J call doubtful. The V gene's germline CDR1 is SGHRS and CDR2 YFSETQ. The CDR3 consists of 16 residues.

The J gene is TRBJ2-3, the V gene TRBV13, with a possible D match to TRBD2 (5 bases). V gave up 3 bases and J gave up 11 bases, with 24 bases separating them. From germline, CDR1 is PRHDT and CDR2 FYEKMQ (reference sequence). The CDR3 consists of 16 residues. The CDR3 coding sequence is TGTGCCAGCAGCTTGGCGACAAACGGGCCCGGGGTTGGGCAGTATTTT. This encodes CASSLATNGPGVGQYF.

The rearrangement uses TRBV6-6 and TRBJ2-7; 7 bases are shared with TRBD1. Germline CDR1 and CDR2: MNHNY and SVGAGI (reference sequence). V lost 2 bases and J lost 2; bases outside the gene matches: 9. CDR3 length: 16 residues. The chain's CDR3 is CASSYPTGNLAYEQYF. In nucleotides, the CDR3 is TGTGCCAGCAGTTACCCGACAGGGAACCTTGCCTACGAGCAGTACTTC.

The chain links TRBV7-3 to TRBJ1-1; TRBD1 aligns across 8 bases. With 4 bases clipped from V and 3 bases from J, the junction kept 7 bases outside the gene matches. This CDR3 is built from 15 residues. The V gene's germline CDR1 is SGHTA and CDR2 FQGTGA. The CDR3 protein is CASSYDRGEDTEAFF. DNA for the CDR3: TGTGCCAGCAGCTACGACAGGGGAGAAGACACTGAAGCTTTCTTT.

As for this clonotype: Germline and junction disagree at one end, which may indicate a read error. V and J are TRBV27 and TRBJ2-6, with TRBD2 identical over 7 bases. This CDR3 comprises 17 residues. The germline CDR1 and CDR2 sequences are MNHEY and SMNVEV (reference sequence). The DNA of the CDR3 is TGTGCCAGCAGCCGGGGCGGGGGTGTCTCTGGGGCCAACGTCCGGACTTTC. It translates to CASSRGGGVSGANVRTF.

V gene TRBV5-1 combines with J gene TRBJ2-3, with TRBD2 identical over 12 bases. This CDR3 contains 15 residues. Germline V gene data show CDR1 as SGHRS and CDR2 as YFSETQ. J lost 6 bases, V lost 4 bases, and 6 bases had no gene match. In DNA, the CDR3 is TGCGCCAGCAGCCGTTCTAGCGGGGGGGTGGATACGCAGTATTTT. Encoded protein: CASSRSSGGVDTQYF.

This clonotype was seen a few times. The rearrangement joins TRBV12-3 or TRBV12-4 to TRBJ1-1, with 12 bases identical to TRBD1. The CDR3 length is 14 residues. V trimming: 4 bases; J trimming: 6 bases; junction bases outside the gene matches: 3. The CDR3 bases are TGTGCCAGCAGTTCCGGGACAGGGGGCTCTGAAGCTTTCTTT. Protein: CASSSGTGGSEAFF.

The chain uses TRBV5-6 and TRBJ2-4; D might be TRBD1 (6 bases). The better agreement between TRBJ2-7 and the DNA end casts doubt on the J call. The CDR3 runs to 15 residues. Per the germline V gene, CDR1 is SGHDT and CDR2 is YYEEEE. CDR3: CASSLDGGAVGEQYF. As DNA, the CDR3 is TGTGCCAGCAGCTTGGATGGGGGCGCGGTTGGCGAGCAGTACTTC.